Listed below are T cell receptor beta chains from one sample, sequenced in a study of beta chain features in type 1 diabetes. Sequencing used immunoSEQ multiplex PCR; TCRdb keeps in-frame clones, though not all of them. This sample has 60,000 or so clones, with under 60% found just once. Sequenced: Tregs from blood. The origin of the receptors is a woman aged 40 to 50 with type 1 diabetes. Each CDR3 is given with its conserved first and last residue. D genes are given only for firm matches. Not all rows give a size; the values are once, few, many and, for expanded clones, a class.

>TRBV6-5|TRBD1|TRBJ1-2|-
CASVSGGAANYGYTF
TGTGCCAGCGTGTCAGGGGGAGCGGCTAACTATGGCTACACCTTC
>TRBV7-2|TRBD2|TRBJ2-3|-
CASSLEGRVTDTQYF
TGTGCCAGCAGCTTAGAAGGGAGGGTTACAGATACGCAGTATTTT
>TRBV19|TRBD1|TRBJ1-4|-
CASSRTGAYEKLFF
TGTGCCAGCTCCCGGACAGGGGCTTACGAAAAACTGTTTTTT
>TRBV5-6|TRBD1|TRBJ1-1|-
CATALTGGTEAFF
TGTGCCACCGCACTTACAGGGGGCACTGAAGCTTTCTTT
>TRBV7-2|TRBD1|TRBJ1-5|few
CASSPQGISNQPQHF
TGTGCCAGCAGCCCACAGGGGATTAGCAATCAGCCCCAGCATTTT
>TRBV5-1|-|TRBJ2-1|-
CASRLAVGLYNEQFF
TGCGCCAGCAGGTTAGCGGTGGGGTTGTACAATGAGCAGTTCTTC
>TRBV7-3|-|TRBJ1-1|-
CASSEQGNTEAFF
TGTGCCAGCAGCGAACAGGGTAACACTGAAGCTTTCTTT
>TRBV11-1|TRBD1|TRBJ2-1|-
CASSLEGAGAIIEQFF
TGTGCCAGCAGCTTAGAGGGGGCAGGGGCAATCATTGAGCAGTTCTTC
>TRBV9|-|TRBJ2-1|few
CASSVVVGGPSNEQFF
TGTGCCAGCAGCGTAGTAGTAGGGGGACCCAGCAATGAGCAGTTCTTC
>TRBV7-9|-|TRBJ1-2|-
CASSFSGHGRNYGYTF
TGTGCCAGCAGCTTCTCCGGACACGGACGTAACTATGGCTACACCTTC
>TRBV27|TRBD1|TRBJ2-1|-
CASSFLRDRGIIEQFF
TGTGCCAGCAGTTTCCTCCGGGACAGGGGTATCATCGAGCAGTTCTTC
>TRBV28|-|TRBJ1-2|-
CASSFSGLGGYTF
TGTGCCAGCAGTTTTTCAGGGTTAGGGGGCTACACCTTC
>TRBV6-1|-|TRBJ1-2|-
CASSEGSAYRSYGYTF
TGTGCCAGCAGTGAAGGATCCGCCTATAGATCCTATGGCTACACCTTC
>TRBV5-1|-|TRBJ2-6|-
CASSYPRRGISGANVLTF
TGCGCCAGCAGCTACCCCAGACGCGGGATCTCTGGGGCCAACGTCCTGACTTTC
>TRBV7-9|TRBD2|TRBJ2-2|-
CASSFAGAGELFF
TGTGCCAGCAGCTTTGCGGGGGCCGGGGAGCTGTTTTTT
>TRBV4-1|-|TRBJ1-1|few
CASSQAPAGVYTEAFF
TGCGCCAGCAGCCAAGCCCCGGCCGGAGTATACACTGAAGCTTTCTTT
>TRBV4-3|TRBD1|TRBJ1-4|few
CASSQDGPGQGAANEKLFF
TGCGCCAGCAGCCAAGATGGGCCCGGACAGGGGGCGGCTAATGAAAAACTGTTTTTT
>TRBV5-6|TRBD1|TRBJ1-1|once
CASIRDRGLTEAFF
TGTGCCAGCATTAGGGACAGAGGTCTAACTGAAGCTTTCTTT
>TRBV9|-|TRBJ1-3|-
CASSVRMDFSGNTIYF
TGTGCCAGCAGCGTACGAATGGACTTCTCTGGAAACACCATATATTTT
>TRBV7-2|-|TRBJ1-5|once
CASSSHGSGNQPQHF
TGTGCCAGCAGCTCCCACGGAAGCGGGAATCAGCCCCAGCATTTT
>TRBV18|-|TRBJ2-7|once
CASSPGRGSYEQYF
TGTGCCAGCTCACCAGGAAGGGGAAGCTACGAGCAGTACTTC
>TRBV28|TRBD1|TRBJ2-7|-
CASSPLDGTGVSYEQYF
TGTGCCAGCAGTCCCCTGGACGGGACAGGGGTTTCCTACGAGCAGTACTTC
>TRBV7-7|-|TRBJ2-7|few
CASSVDLSSYEQYF
TGTGCCAGCAGCGTGGACTTGAGCTCCTACGAGCAGTACTTC
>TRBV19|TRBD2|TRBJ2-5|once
CASSIRPGGGETQYF
TGTGCCAGTAGTATCAGGCCGGGAGGGGGAGAGACCCAGTACTTC
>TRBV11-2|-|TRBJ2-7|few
CASSLNGPDYEQYF
TGTGCCAGCAGCTTAAACGGGCCTGACTACGAGCAGTACTTC
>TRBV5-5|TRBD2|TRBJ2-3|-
CASSGLAGGGVATQYF
TGTGCCAGCAGCGGGCTAGCGGGAGGGGGCGTTGCTACGCAGTATTTT
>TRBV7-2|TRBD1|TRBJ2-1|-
CASGDFRDRGNEQFF
TGTGCCAGCGGCGATTTCCGGGACAGGGGGAATGAGCAGTTCTTC
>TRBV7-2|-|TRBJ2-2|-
CASSSAWERVTGELFF
TGTGCCAGCAGCTCCGCATGGGAGAGGGTCACCGGGGAGCTGTTTTTT